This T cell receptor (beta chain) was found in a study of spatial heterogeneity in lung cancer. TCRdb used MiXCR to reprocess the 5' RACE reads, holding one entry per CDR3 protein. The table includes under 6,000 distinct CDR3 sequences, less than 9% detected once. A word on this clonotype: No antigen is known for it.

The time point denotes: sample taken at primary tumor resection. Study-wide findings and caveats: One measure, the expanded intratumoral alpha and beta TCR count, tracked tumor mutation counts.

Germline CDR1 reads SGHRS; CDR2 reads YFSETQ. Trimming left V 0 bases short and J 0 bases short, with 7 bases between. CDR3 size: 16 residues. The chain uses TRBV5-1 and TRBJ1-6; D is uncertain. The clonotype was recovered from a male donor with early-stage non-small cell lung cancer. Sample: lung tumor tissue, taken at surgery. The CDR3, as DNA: TGCGCCAGCAGCTTGGAAGGGAGCTCCTATAATTCACCCCTCCACTTT. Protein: CASSLEGSSYNSPLHF.